The clone carrying this TCR beta chain was picked up many times. Its antigen is still unknown. Study-level points and caveats: Tumor Treg TCRs overlapped most with tumor naive CD4+ cells. The TCR gene usage of tumor memory CD4+ T cells clustered together with blood and lymph node memory CD4+ cells and with lymph node naive CD4+ cells.

The sorted Tregs were CD4+CD25+CD127-/low cells. With 8 bases clipped from V and 0 bases from J, the junction kept 12 bases outside the gene matches. The length of the CDR3 is 18 residues. Germline CDR1 is KGHDR and CDR2 is SFDVKD. After constant-region reverse-primer amplification, full-length variable regions underwent semi-nested PCR with Nested Universal Primer A. TCRdb called the 5' RACE reads again in MiXCR, with one record for every CDR3 protein. Of more than 8,000 distinct CDR3 sequences listed, 20% to 30% were seen once; the top ten hold about 3.4%. The specimen sequenced was Tregs sorted from blood. V and J are TRBV24-1 and TRBJ1-3; 10 bases fit TRBD1. This clonotype was sampled from a female donor with breast cancer. The CDR3 DNA reads TGTGCCACCAAACGGGACAGGGGAGTGGAAAGCTCTGGAAACACCATATATTTT. Residues: CATKRDRGVESSGNTIYF.